This TCR beta chain was captured by sequencing in a study of blood T cell repertoires in COVID-19. Whole-study context: Spain, Italy and the United States supplied samples that represented acute and convalescent COVID-19. T cells, B-cell-depleted T cells, or PBMCs provided the cDNA or gDNA that served as material.

CDR3 length equals 16 residues. Germline-derived CDR1 and CDR2 are SGHRS and YFSETQ. V dropped 2 bases and J dropped 4; count of bases not matched to a gene: 8. Authors' analysis steps: Amplification of reference gene primers provided the estimated nucleated cell counts. Generated by immunoSEQ multiplex PCR, the TCRdb table keeps only in-frame clones and is missing some. That table furnishes V, J and clone size, whereas the DNA furnished D and trimming. The sample has around 220,000 clones, around 88% seen once. The J gene is TRBJ2-2, the V gene TRBV5-1, with TRBD1 identical over 7 bases. This TCR came from a man between 18 and 29 years old with active or convalescent COVID-19. The sequenced sample was peripheral blood. The CDR3 DNA reads TGCGCCAGCAGCTTCCGAAGGGGGCGTTCCACCGGGGAGCTGTTTTTT. This gives the protein CASSFRRGRSTGELFF.